The text below deals with one T cell receptor beta chain. This sample is part of a study of blood T cell repertoires in COVID-19. V dropped 0 bases and J dropped 0 bases, with 16 bases sitting between them. The CDR3 covers 18 residues. Germline values: CDR1 SGHNT, CDR2 YYREEE (reference sequence). Assay: immunoSEQ multiplex PCR; the TCRdb copy retains only in-frame clones and omits some. The sample has about 440,000 clones, around 89% seen once. Sequenced material: peripheral blood. The V and J genes are TRBV5-4 and TRBJ1-3; TRBD1 might be the D (6 bases). The clonotype comes from a woman aged 25 to 39 with acute or convalescent COVID-19. CDR3 amino acids: CASSLGGDRPSSGNTIYF. The CDR3 bases are TGTGCCAGCAGCTTGGGCGGCGACAGGCCAAGCTCTGGAAACACCATATATTTT.